This T cell receptor (beta chain) was sequenced during a study of T-cell reconstitution after alpha-beta-depleted transplantation in children (TCRdb year 2016). Regarding the study in general: Using TCR repertoire profiling, the study quantitatively followed how T-cell immune reconstitution unfolded in children after TCRalphabeta/CD19-depleted allogeneic hematopoietic cell transplantation.

The sample holds one count of this clonotype. Its antigen is unknown. Qualities for individual bases were not recorded, and no much larger clone is one base off. Support from one read is weak. The study at large found these results: The high TCRbeta diversity at day 60 in some patients was ascribed to recipient T cells and intrathymic progenitors that had survived conditioning. The frequencies of hyperexpanded clones fell over the following months, and after one year, T-cell counts and TCRbeta diversity were mostly attributed to newly produced T cells. About two months after transplant, the apparently early recovery of alphabetaT-cell counts reportedly depended on just several hundred clones that had expanded rapidly and came from non-depleted graft cells.

Including cysteine and phenylalanine, the CDR3 has 15 amino acids. Only the CDR3 DNA is retained, 45 bases long and in frame from the first base. Taken from the germline V gene (reference sequence), the CDR1 and CDR2 loops are LGHDT and YNNKEL. At the junction V is shortened by 3 bases and J by 9 bases; bases outside the gene matches: 5. The receptor library was made with PCR. The instrument given in TCRdb is Illumina HiSeq 2500. To normalize quantification of the TCRbeta repertoire, the TCR libraries were built with molecular barcoding that relied on unique molecular identifiers. The public sequencing data were trimmed at Q25 with fastp and processed into clonotypes with MiXCR by TCRdb, which kept only in-frame beta chains. Identical CDR3 protein sequences are pooled into one entry, listed with their most common genes and DNA. Counted in this sample were a few hundred thousand distinct CDR3 sequences; approximately 41% of them appeared once. The top ten clonotypes cover under 35% of the sample.

This specimen's treatment or condition label, per the study, means: allogeneic hematopoietic cell transplantation with graft depleted of TCRalphabeta T cells and CD19 B cells. TCRalphabeta/CD19-depleted allogeneic hematopoietic cell grafts were given to the transplant recipients, all of whom were children. Sequenced material: PBMCs, taken before TCRalphabeta/CD19-depleted stem cell transplant. The chain uses TRBV3-1 and TRBJ2-3; TRBD2 lines up with 14 middle nucleotides. The origin of this receptor is a girl aged 2 to 9 with aplastic anemia, due to receive a stem cell transplant. The DNA sequence is given as TGTGCCAGCAGCCAGACTAGCGGGAGGGTAAGCACGCAGTATTTT. Translated, it reads CASSQTSGRVSTQYF.